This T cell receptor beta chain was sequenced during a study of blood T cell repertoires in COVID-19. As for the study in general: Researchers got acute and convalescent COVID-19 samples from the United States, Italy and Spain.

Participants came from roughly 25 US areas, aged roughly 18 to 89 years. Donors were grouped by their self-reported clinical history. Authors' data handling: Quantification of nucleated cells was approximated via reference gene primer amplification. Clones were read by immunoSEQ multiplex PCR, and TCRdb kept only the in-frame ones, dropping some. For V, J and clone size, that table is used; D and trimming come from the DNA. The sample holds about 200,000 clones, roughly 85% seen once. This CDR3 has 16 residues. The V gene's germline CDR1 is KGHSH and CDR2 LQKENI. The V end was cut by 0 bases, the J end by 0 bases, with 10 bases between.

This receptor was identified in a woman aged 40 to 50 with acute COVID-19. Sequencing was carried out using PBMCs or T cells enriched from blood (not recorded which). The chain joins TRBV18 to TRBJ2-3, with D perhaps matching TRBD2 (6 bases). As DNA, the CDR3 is TGTGCCAGCTCACCACCTTCCCGGGGGAGCACAGATACGCAGTATTTT. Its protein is CASSPPSRGSTDTQYF.